The entry below describes one TCR beta chain. Antigen: not known. Naivety among CD8 cells was defined by CD45RO negativity and positive CCR7 selection, thereby excluding terminally differentiated effector memory CD45RA+ cells. Germline V gene data show CDR1 as MDHEN and CDR2 as SYDVKM. V gave up 6 bases and J gave up 4 bases, with 13 bases separating them. The CDR3 runs to 14 residues. This entry belongs to a study of shared clonotypes between healthy human individuals. About the study: There were three CD4 naive, three CD4 memory, two CD8 naive and one CD8 memory plates per donor.

Points from the study as a whole: Sampling included only blood; tissue repertoires likely differ.

Assay execution proceeded at the deep level. Replicate sorted-subset PCRs were loaded with approximately 200 ng DNA, tens of thousands of T cell genomes. Produced via immunoSEQ multiplex PCR; TCRdb's table is partial and in-frame only. The profile shows about 2.2 million clones, roughly 93% of them singletons. The receptor was derived from a man aged 18 to 30 in good health. Some clones in this sample may be carry-over from other donors' samples. This chain joins TRBV28 and TRBJ1-5; D not certain. The source material was naive CD8+ T cells from PBMCs. The CDR3 region has the DNA TGTGCCAGCAGGCCCAGGAGCCAAAATCAGCCCCAGCATTTT. It is translated as CASRPRSQNQPQHF.